This T cell receptor beta chain comes out of a study of blood T cell repertoires in COVID-19. Profiled with immunoSEQ multiplex PCR; TCRdb holds only in-frame clones, not every one. The sample records a few hundred thousand clones, about 90% being singletons. The sequence was obtained from a man aged 40-55 years with acute or convalescent COVID-19. Sequencing was carried out using peripheral blood.

Here the CDR3 DNA reads TGCGCCAGCAGCTTGGACAGTTCGGTCGAGCAGTACTTC. It translates to CASSLDSSVEQYF. The chain is built from TRBV5-1 and TRBJ2-7; unclear D gene. The CDR3 is 13 residues long. The ends were cut back, 0 bases at V and 6 bases at J, with 10 bases in the middle. Germline lookup yields CDR1 SGHRS and CDR2 YFSETQ. Variable domain in full (rest from reference TRBV5-1 and TRBJ2-7): KAGVTQTPRYLIKTRGQQVTLSCSPISGHRSVSWYQQTPGQGLQFLFEYFSETQRNKGNFPGRFSGRQFSNSRSEMNVSTLELGDSALYLCASSLDSSVEQYFGPGTRLTVT.